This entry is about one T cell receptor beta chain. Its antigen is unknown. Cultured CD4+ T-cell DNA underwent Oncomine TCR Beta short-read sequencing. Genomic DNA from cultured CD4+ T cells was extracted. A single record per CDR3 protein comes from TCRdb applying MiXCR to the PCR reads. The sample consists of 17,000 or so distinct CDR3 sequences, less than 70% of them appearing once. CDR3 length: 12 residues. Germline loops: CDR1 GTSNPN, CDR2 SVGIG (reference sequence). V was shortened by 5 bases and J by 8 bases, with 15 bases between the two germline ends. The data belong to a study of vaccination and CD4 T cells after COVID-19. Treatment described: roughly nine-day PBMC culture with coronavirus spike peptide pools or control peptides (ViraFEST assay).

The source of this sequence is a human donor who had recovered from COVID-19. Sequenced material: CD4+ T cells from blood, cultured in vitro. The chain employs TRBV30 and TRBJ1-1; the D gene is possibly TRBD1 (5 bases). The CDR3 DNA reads TGTGCCTGGGCCTCGGGGGGGATCGAAGCTTTCTTT. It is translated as CAWASGGIEAFF.